Following are 28 T cell receptor beta chains from one sample sequenced in a study of blood T cell repertoires in COVID-19. The data were produced by immunoSEQ multiplex PCR, yet TCRdb's version contains in-frame clones alone and is incomplete. This sample yields 140,000 to 150,000 clones, of which roughly four fifths are seen a single time; about 16% belongs to the top ten. Sequencing input: peripheral blood. These receptors all stem from a human donor with acute or convalescent COVID-19. The donor label of this sample is uncertain.

The CDR3 DNA reads as TGTGCCAGCATGTTGGACAGGGCGGACTATGGCTACACCTTC. It encodes CASMLDRADYGYTF. V gene TRBV2 combines with J gene TRBJ1-2, with 8 bases aligning to TRBD1. CDR1 SNHLY and CDR2 FYNNEI come from the germline V gene. The V and J ends lost 7 bases and 3 bases, in that order; junction bases with no gene match: 7. This CDR3 is 14 amino acids long.

V gene TRBV11-2 combines with J gene TRBJ2-7; D is ambiguous. Germline CDR1 and CDR2: SGHAT and FQNNGV. The CDR3 runs 16 residues. V gave up 3 bases and J gave up 5 bases, with 20 bases separating them. For the CDR3, the DNA is TGTGCCAGCAGCTTCAGACCGGGTCTAAACCTCAACGAGCAGTACTTC. Residues: CASSFRPGLNLNEQYF.

The rearrangement joins TRBV7-2 to TRBJ1-6; perhaps TRBD1 as D (6 bases). Germline V gene sequence: CDR1 SGHTA, CDR2 FQGNSA. V shed 3 bases and J shed 6 bases, with 12 bases lying between them. The CDR3 consists of 15 residues. In DNA form, the CDR3 reads TGTGCCAGCAGCTTGTTGAGGGGGTTTAATTCACCCCTCCACTTT. Translated, it gives CASSLLRGFNSPLHF.

The chain couples TRBV30 to TRBJ1-6; D is unclear. In germline, CDR1 is GTSNPN, CDR2 SVGIG (reference sequence). V was pared by 2 bases and J by 9 bases, with 8 bases between. This CDR3 region has 12 residues. CDR3 DNA: TGTGCCTGGAGTCCCTCAGTTTCACCCCTCCACTTT. As protein: CAWSPSVSPLHF.

This chain uses TRBV5-5 with TRBJ2-2; no reliable D call. Germline V lookup: CDR1 SGHKS, CDR2 YYEKEE (reference sequence). V lost 2 bases and J lost 4, with 9 bases in between. This CDR3 comprises 14 residues. The CDR3 reads CASSFLQLTGELFF. CDR3 bases: TGTGCCAGCAGCTTCCTACAGCTCACCGGGGAGCTGTTTTTT. Using reference TRBV5-5 and TRBJ2-2 for the parts outside the CDR3, the full variable domain is DAGVTQSPTHLIKTRGQQVTLRCSPISGHKSVSWYQQVLGQGPQFIFQYYEKEERGRGNFPDRFSARQFPNYSSELNVNALLLGDSALYLCASSFLQLTGELFFGEGSRLTVL.

This chain uses TRBV3-1 (or the pseudogene TRBV3-2) with TRBJ1-6, with a tentative D call TRBD1 (6 bases). Between the trimmed V and J ends, which lost 4 bases and 7 bases, there was a span of 17 bases. CDR1 LGHDT and CDR2 YNNKEL come from the germline V gene (reference sequence). CDR3 length: 16 amino acids. CDR3 sequence reads: CASSPKTTGPNSPLHF. In DNA form, the CDR3 reads TGTGCCAGCAGCCCTAAGACAACAGGGCCGAATTCACCCCTCCACTTT.

The genes are TRBV15 and TRBJ2-1; TRBD1 agrees at 7 bases. The germline V gene encodes CDR1 LNHNV and CDR2 YYDKDF (reference sequence). This CDR3 contains 12 residues. The ends lost 11 bases at V and 4 bases at J; junction bases unmatched: 5. The CDR3 nucleotides are TGTGCCGTCGGACAGGCGTACAATGAGCAGTTCTTC. This gives the protein CAVGQAYNEQFF. Combining the CDR3 with reference TRBV15 and TRBJ2-1 gives the whole variable domain DAMVIQNPRYQVTQFGKPVTLSCSQTLNHNVMYWYQQKSSQAPKLLFHYYDKDFNNEADTPDNFQSRRPNTSFCFLDIRSPGLGDTAMYLCAVGQAYNEQFFGPGTRLTVL.

The J gene is TRBJ1-1, the V gene TRBV29-1; D perhaps matches TRBD1 (5 bases). V lost 5 bases, J lost 4 bases, and 11 bases lay in between. The CDR3 spans 12 residues. CDR1 is SQVTM and CDR2 is ANQGSEA in the germline V gene. As DNA, the CDR3 is TGCAGCGTTCATAACGGGGGCACTGAAGCTTTCTTT. Encoded protein: CSVHNGGTEAFF.

The chain carries TRBV29-1 and TRBJ2-5, with a possible D match to TRBD2 (5 bases). The CDR3 covers 14 residues. Germline loops: CDR1 SQVTM, CDR2 ANQGSEA. Trimming stripped 3 bases from V and 1 base from J, with 12 bases between. The CDR3 is CSVDGAAGQETQYF. The CDR3 bases are TGCAGCGTTGATGGAGCGGCAGGCCAAGAGACCCAGTACTTC.

The chain joins TRBV29-1 to TRBJ1-1, with D unresolved. From germline, CDR1 is SQVTM and CDR2 ANQGSEA. The CDR3 extends over 14 amino acids. V was clipped by 3 bases and J by 0 bases, with 11 bases between them. This chain's CDR3 is CSVERAPLNTEAFF. Here the CDR3 DNA reads TGCAGCGTTGAGAGGGCCCCTTTGAACACTGAAGCTTTCTTT.

The chain has TRBV29-1 and TRBJ1-2, with TRBD1 matching 7 bases. The CDR3 consists of 12 residues. Losses at the gene ends were 8 bases for V and 7 bases for J; bases not matched to a gene: 10. CDR1 and CDR2 (germline): SQVTM, ANQGSEA. The DNA of the CDR3 is TGCAGCACCAGCCCAGGGGGGCCTGGCTACACCTTC. It specifies CSTSPGGPGYTF.

The chain uses TRBV12-5 and TRBJ1-2; 8 bases match TRBD1. V lost 1 base to trimming and J lost 4 bases; unmatched junction nucleotides: 5. This CDR3 is built from 15 residues. Germline CDR1 and CDR2: LGHNT and FRNRAP. The CDR3 protein is CASGLGDRPSYGYTF. Here the CDR3 DNA reads TGTGCTAGTGGTTTGGGGGACAGGCCCTCCTATGGCTACACCTTC.

This clone was seen a few times. The chain combines TRBV27 with TRBJ2-7; D remains ambiguous. This CDR3 comprises 15 residues. Germline V gene sequence: CDR1 MNHEY, CDR2 SMNVEV (reference sequence). V gave up 3 bases and J gave up 5 bases, with 17 bases separating them. CDR3 sequence reads: CASSLARSASHEQYF. The DNA for the CDR3 is TGTGCCAGCAGTTTGGCTAGGTCGGCGTCCCACGAGCAGTACTTC.

J is TRBJ1-2 and V is TRBV6-6; D not resolved. V lost 0 bases and J 7 bases, leaving 15 bases between the germline ends. Germline V CDR1 and CDR2: MNHNY, SVGAGI (reference sequence). There are 15 residues in the CDR3. CDR3 in amino acids: CASSYSGEGGGGYTF. The CDR3 DNA reads TGTGCCAGCAGTTACTCCGGGGAAGGCGGTGGTGGCTACACCTTC.

The chain combines TRBV19 with TRBJ1-1; possible D gene TRBD1, 6 bases. V gave up 3 bases and J gave up 11 bases, with 19 bases separating them. Germline values: CDR1 LNHDA, CDR2 SQIVND (reference sequence). The CDR3 totals 14 residues. CDR3 bases: TGTGCCAGTAGTATTTCTGGGGGCGAAGGAGACGCTTTCTTT. This translates into CASSISGGEGDAFF.

A single count supports this clone. The chain employs TRBV23-1 and TRBJ2-5; 7 positions agree with TRBD1. TRBV23-1 is filed as an ORF, its function uncertain. The ends lost 3 bases at V and 9 bases at J; junction bases unmatched: 10. The length of the CDR3 is 14 residues. CDR3 in DNA: TGCGCCAGCAGTCATTCAGGGGGAAATTGGGCCCAGTACTTC. It encodes CASSHSGGNWAQYF.

J is TRBJ2-2 and V is TRBV19; D gene ambiguous. V dropped 5 bases and J dropped 1 base, with 11 bases sitting between them. The CDR3 sequence is 15 residues long. From germline, CDR1 is LNHDA and CDR2 SQIVND (reference sequence). This CDR3 is CASSSTSWNTGELFF. DNA for the CDR3: TGTGCCAGTAGTTCGACATCCTGGAACACCGGGGAGCTGTTTTTT.

The chain couples TRBV4-1 to TRBJ1-5; D gene unclear. Germline CDR1 reads MGHRA; CDR2 reads YSYEKL. This CDR3 is built from 14 residues. V was clipped by 2 bases and J by 2 bases, with 7 bases between them. The CDR3 DNA reads TGCGCCAGCAGCCAATTAACGGGCAATCAGCCCCAGCATTTT. This encodes CASSQLTGNQPQHF.

The V and J genes are TRBV5-1 and TRBJ2-1; D not resolved. Trimming took off 6 bases at V and 3 bases at J, with 7 bases between the two ends. Germline CDR1 and CDR2: SGHRS and YFSETQ. CDR3 length: 12 residues. CDR3 in amino acids: CASTLDYNEQFF. CDR3 sequence (DNA): TGCGCCAGCACCCTAGACTACAATGAGCAGTTCTTC.

The V call is TRBV19, the J call TRBJ2-7; perhaps TRBD1 as D (6 bases). Trimming took off 5 bases at V and 6 bases at J, with 17 bases between the two ends. Germline assignment: CDR1 LNHDA and CDR2 SQIVND (reference sequence). The CDR3 is 14 amino acids. The CDR3 sequence: CASSPEFAGAEQYF. DNA for the CDR3: TGTGCCAGTAGTCCAGAGTTCGCAGGGGCCGAGCAGTACTTC.

V usage is TRBV7-2 and J usage is TRBJ2-3; 7 nucleotides agree with TRBD1. The germline gives CDR1 SGHTA, CDR2 FQGNSA. V shed 5 bases and J 2 bases; nucleotides not matched to a gene: 10. This CDR3 contains 16 residues. CDR3 sequence (DNA): TGTGCCAGCAGCCGCACCCCGGGACAGTTCACAGATACGCAGTATTTT. Translated: CASSRTPGQFTDTQYF.

The chain is built from TRBV7-2 and TRBJ2-3; unclear D gene. This CDR3 is 12 amino acids long. Germline V gene lookup returns CDR1 SGHTA and CDR2 FQGNSA. The V gene lost 5 bases and the J gene lost 3 bases, with 6 bases spanning the gap. The CDR3 DNA reads TGTGCCAGCAGCCCCACTACAGATACGCAGTATTTT. Protein sequence: CASSPTTDTQYF.

V is TRBV6-2 or TRBV6-3 and J is TRBJ1-5, with D possibly TRBD1 on 5 matching bases. Germline-derived CDR1 and CDR2 are MNHEY and SVGEGT. V gave up 5 bases and J gave up 5 bases, with 10 bases separating them. The CDR3 length is 13 residues. This CDR3 is CASSRGGDQPQHF. For the CDR3, the DNA is TGTGCCAGCAGTCGGGGGGGGGATCAGCCCCAGCATTTT.

The gene calls are TRBV2 and TRBJ2-1; D ambiguous. CDR1 is SNHLY, CDR2 FYNNEI, per germline. This CDR3 has 13 amino acids. V was cut by 6 bases and J by 9 bases, with 15 bases left in between. The CDR3 sequence: CASRQFSGIEQFF. CDR3 DNA: TGTGCCAGCAGGCAGTTTTCGGGTATTGAGCAGTTCTTC.

Only a few counts were recorded for this clone. V is TRBV2 and J is TRBJ1-6, with 9 bases fitting TRBD1. V shed 6 bases and J 11 bases; nucleotides not matched to a gene: 8. Germline-derived CDR1 and CDR2 are SNHLY and FYNNEI. This CDR3 contains 14 residues. In DNA, the CDR3 is TGTGCCAGCAGCCCCGGGACAGGGAGGCCACCCCTCCACTTT. Protein: CASSPGTGRPPLHF.

V gene TRBV7-9 combines with J gene TRBJ1-6, with a weak D call TRBD1 (5 bases). CDR1 and CDR2 (germline): SEHNR, FQNEAQ (reference sequence). V dropped 5 bases and J dropped 10 bases, with 24 bases sitting between them. This CDR3 has 17 residues. CDR3 sequence (DNA): TGTGCCAGCAGCCCTTTCCAGGACACGGGACGGGGGTCACCCCTCCACTTT. Translating it yields CASSPFQDTGRGSPLHF.

The V and J genes are TRBV7-8 and TRBJ2-7, with a tentative D call TRBD2 (5 bases). Germline V gives CDR1 SGHVS, CDR2 FQNEAQ. This CDR3 is 16 amino acids long. Between the trimmed V and J ends, which lost 0 bases and 6 bases, there was a span of 18 bases. The DNA for the CDR3 is TGTGCCAGCAGCTTAGCCGCGTCTCGGGGATCCCTCGAGCAGTACTTC. Amino acids: CASSLAASRGSLEQYF.

V and J are TRBV10-2 and TRBJ1-1; D is ambiguous. CDR3 size: 12 residues. V was trimmed by 2 bases and J by 5 bases, leaving 6 bases between them. Per germline, CDR1 WSHSY and CDR2 SAAADI. The CDR3 nucleotides read TGCGCCAGCAGTGAGGGAGAGACTGAAGCTTTCTTT. It translates to CASSEGETEAFF.